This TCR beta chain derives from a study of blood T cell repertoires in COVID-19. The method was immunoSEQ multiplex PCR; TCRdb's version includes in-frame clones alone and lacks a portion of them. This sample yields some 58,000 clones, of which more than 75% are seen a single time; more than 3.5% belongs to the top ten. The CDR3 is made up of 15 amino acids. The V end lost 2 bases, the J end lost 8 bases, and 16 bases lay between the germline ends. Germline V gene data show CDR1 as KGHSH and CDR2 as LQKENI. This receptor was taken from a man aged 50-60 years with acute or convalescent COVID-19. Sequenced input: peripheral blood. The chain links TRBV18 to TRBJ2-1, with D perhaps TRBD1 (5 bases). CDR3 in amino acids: CASSPGDLGAHEQFF. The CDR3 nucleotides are TGTGCCAGCTCACCAGGAGATTTAGGGGCCCATGAGCAGTTCTTC.